The T cell receptor beta chain under discussion was sequenced for a study of neurological immune-mediated disorders. This clonotype was detected ten times or more. Antigen: not known. Time point in this sample: longitudinal time-point 3. This CDR3 spans 16 amino acids. V lost 5 bases, J lost 6 bases, and 5 bases stayed unmatched. Each CDR3 protein gets one entry after TCRdb re-called the 5' RACE reads with MiXCR. The sample shows about 81,000 distinct CDR3 sequences, about 4.5% of them seen only once. Whole-study findings and limits: Phylogenetic grouping put 18 of 34 multiple sclerosis patients' repertoires into one related-CDR3 cluster, a possible signature.

This receptor was identified in an older woman with multiple sclerosis. Sample: PBMCs. V usage is TRBV12-3 or TRBV12-4 and J usage is TRBJ1-6, with TRBD1 identical over 12 bases. The CDR3 reads CASSPSGQGANSPLHF. CDR3 nucleotide sequence: TGTGCCAGCAGTCCCTCGGGACAGGGGGCTAATTCACCCCTCCACTTT.